The source of this T cell receptor (beta chain) is a study of blood T cells in healthy people across ages. Study-level findings and limits: More naive CD4+ cells and higher diversity marked long-lived donors relative to aged donors.

Ranging in age from about 6 to 100, the donors were healthy Caucasian individuals from Russia. Every sample gave at least 5 micrograms of total RNA when it was extracted. A note on this clonotype: Its target is not known.

A second about 6 to 12 cycle PCR used barcoded and J-beta primers. Each of the samples gave a minimum of 2.5 million paired-end reads that contained CDR3. TCRdb analysed the 5' RACE reads with MiXCR anew, one entry per CDR3 protein. In the table there are approximately 600,000 distinct CDR3 sequences, approximately 50% of which are singletons. Trimming cost V 2 bases and J 5 bases, with 12 bases left between them. This CDR3 region has 14 residues. The germline V gene encodes CDR1 SEHNR and CDR2 FQNEAQ (reference sequence). The gene calls are TRBV7-9 and TRBJ2-5; D possibly matches TRBD1 or TRBD2 (6 bases each). Sequencing used blood. The TCR comes from a man aged 55 to 69 in good health. CDR3 region: CASSLLGGPETQYF. Written as DNA, the CDR3 is TGTGCCAGCAGCTTACTTGGGGGGCCTGAGACCCAGTACTTC.